A single sample gave rise to the 7 T cell receptor beta chains below, sequenced in a study of cytomegalovirus exposure and HLA in healthy donors. Both 60 Vbeta primers and 13 Jbeta primers went into the PCR. Profiled with immunoSEQ multiplex PCR; TCRdb holds only in-frame clones, not every one. The sample lists some 100,000 clones, roughly 72% occurring once. The sample consisted of PBMCs. These receptors originate from a woman aged 45-65 years in good health and CMV-seropositive.

The V call is TRBV25-1, the J call TRBJ1-2; TRBD1 matches at 10 bases. Germline CDR1 MGHDK, CDR2 SYGVNS. The CDR3 has 14 residues. The V segment lost 0 bases and the J segment 8 bases; nucleotides outside the gene matches: 3. The CDR3 loop reads CASSEYGTGEGYTF. The CDR3 DNA is TGTGCCAGCAGTGAATACGGGACAGGGGAGGGCTACACCTTC.

The rearrangement joins TRBV5-1 to TRBJ2-3, with 9 bases lining up with TRBD1. Trimming took 0 bases from V and 4 from J; bases not matched to a gene: 3. Germline CDR1 reads SGHRS; CDR2 reads YFSETQ. This CDR3 spans 15 amino acids. CDR3 nucleotides: TGCGCCAGCAGCTTGGGGGACAGGGTCGCAGATACGCAGTATTTT. Protein sequence: CASSLGDRVADTQYF.

This sequence joins TRBV9 and TRBJ1-1; D remains ambiguous. Germline CDR1 reads SGDLS; CDR2 reads YYNGEE. The ends were cut back, 0 bases at V and 0 bases at J, with 6 bases in the middle. The CDR3 spans 14 residues. The CDR3 region has the DNA TGTGCCAGCAGCGTAGATGAGGTGAACACTGAAGCTTTCTTT. It encodes CASSVDEVNTEAFF.

This rearrangement joins TRBV14 to TRBJ2-1; 8 positions match TRBD1. CDR1 and CDR2 (germline): SGHDN, FVKESK. This CDR3 is 15 amino acids long. The junction had 9 bases not matched to a gene; V was cut back by 4 bases and J by 7 bases. The CDR3 nucleotides are TGTGCCAGCAGCCCTGACAGGGGCCGCCCGAATGAGCAGTTCTTC. This encodes CASSPDRGRPNEQFF.

This clone appeared once. The V call is TRBV4-3, the J call TRBJ2-6; TRBD2 agrees at 10 bases. J gave up 2 bases and V 2 bases, and 9 bases lay outside the gene matches. The CDR3 is made up of 19 amino acids. CDR1 and CDR2 from the germline V gene are LGHNA and YSLEER. The CDR3 sequence is CASSQHPGLASPGANVLTF. As DNA, the CDR3 is TGCGCCAGCAGCCAACATCCGGGACTAGCGAGCCCTGGGGCCAACGTCCTGACTTTC.

The chain links TRBV7-2 to TRBJ1-3; no reliable D call. The CDR3 extends over 14 amino acids. Germline V gene data show CDR1 as SGHTA and CDR2 as FQGNSA. The germline V and J ends were trimmed by 2 bases and 0 bases, with 5 bases remaining between them. The CDR3 bases are TGTGCCAGCAGCTTATCGTTCTCTGGAAACACCATATATTTT. The encoded protein is CASSLSFSGNTIYF.

In DNA, the CDR3 is TGTGCCAGTAAGGCGGGAGGGCCTGAGAACGAGCAGTACTTC. It yields the protein CASKAGGPENEQYF. The chain has TRBV19 and TRBJ2-7; 9 nucleotides agree with TRBD2. V was pared by 7 bases and J by 5 bases, with 9 bases of the junction left unmatched. The length of the CDR3 is 14 residues. Germline V gene sequence: CDR1 LNHDA, CDR2 SQIVND (reference sequence).